This T cell receptor (beta chain) was observed in a study of T cells in Graves' hyperthyroidism and ophthalmopathy (dated by TCRdb to the late 2010s). Context from the whole study: Peripheral blood samples were taken at the time of initial diagnosis, prior to any treatment. To identify TCR V-J signatures that set the groups apart, the researchers used a discovery cohort of 90 to 100 patients, made up of under 45 with Graves' ophthalmopathy and about 59 with stable Graves' hyperthyroidism. Whether ophthalmopathy could be predicted prospectively was tested in an independent validation cohort made up of fewer than 20 hyperthyroidism patients plus 17 patients who later progressed to ophthalmopathy. The 75 to 100 discovery patients were divided at random into training and test sets in a 7:3 ratio. Thyroid tissue and blood T-cell repertoires from roughly 6 Graves' hyperthyroidism patients were also compared in the study. After blood sampling, hyperthyroidism patients were treated with methimazole at a starting dose of 30 mg daily, and ophthalmopathy patients were treated with high-dose intravenous methylprednisolone. The paper reports TCR Vbeta CDR3 sequencing of 140 or so peripheral blood samples: around 41 ophthalmopathy, 70 to 85 hyperthyroidism and around 17 progressor patients. The paper's findings and limits, for the study overall: In cross-validation, a model built on a 13 V-J signature told ophthalmopathy apart from stable hyperthyroidism with 85% to 90% sensitivity and around 83% specificity, and in testing the same model reached 80%/75%. Most expanded thyroid clonotypes (frequency above 0.001) were also detected in blood, suggesting blood repertoires may reflect thyroid immune responses. No statistical method was used to set the sample size in advance, and investigators knew the group allocation. During validation, the model predicted progression to ophthalmopathy a median of around six months ahead of onset, with around 71% sensitivity and 72% to 80% specificity.

A patient counted as having stable Graves' hyperthyroidism if no progression to ophthalmopathy occurred over 18 months of follow-up. The hyperthyroidism patients were between 18 and 65 years old and newly diagnosed, with a disease duration of less than 2 months. The study excluded patients with uncontrolled infections, other autoimmune diseases, pregnancy or lactation. Diagnoses were based on clinical symptoms, serum thyroxine and TRAb, thyroid ultrasound and orbital computed tomography. Ficoll-Paque density gradient centrifugation was used to isolate PBMCs from approximately 10 ml of fresh peripheral blood. Total RNA was extracted with Trizol reagent, and quality was checked on an Agilent 2100 Bioanalyzer. This clonotype was recorded many times. The clone's antigen remains unknown. Base qualities are missing; no much larger clone stands one base away. V lost 2 bases and J lost 6 bases; the stretch between them is 8 bases long. The germline V gene sets CDR1 to LGHNA and CDR2 to YNFKEQ. Counted from cysteine to phenylalanine, this CDR3 has 13 amino acids. Only CDR3 DNA is held: 39 bases, read in frame from base 1.

TCR beta CDR3 regions were amplified from RNA transcripts. The TCR CDR3 was subjected to a first round of RT-PCR using the HTBI primer set and the Qiagen OneStep RT-PCR kit. Libraries were constructed in a second round of multiplex PCR, after which size selection and purification were carried out. Sequencing of the libraries was done on an Illumina HiSeq2000 using paired-end 100 bp reads. The authors processed their data as follows. Raw data were processed with SOAPnuke, discarding reads with adapters, uncalled bases, mean Phred below 15, or no exact constant-primer or identifier match. COPE v1.2.5 was used to merge high-quality paired reads, and clonotypes were defined as unique nucleotide sequences. MiTCR v1.1 was used to align the clonotypes against IMGT TRBV, TRBD and TRBJ reference segments. Only V-J combinations with frequency above 0.0001, covering 99% to 99.2% of repertoires, were analysed. The TCS score was defined as the ratio of F50 (clonal expansion) to E x V (chaos), calculated using BLOSUM62-based TCRdist between CDR3 peptides within each V-J. Welch's t-statistics and random forest reduced 500 to 650 V-J features to fewer than 15, which were used in a naive Bayes classifier (R e1071). The raw public data were reprocessed by TCRdb itself: fastp quality trimming at Q25, MiXCR clonotype calling, in-frame beta chains only. One record per CDR3 amino acid sequence lists the most common genes and DNA. TCRdb, rather than the study authors, made the V and J calls. This sample gives roughly 700,000 distinct CDR3 sequences in total; 14% of them show up just once. The ten most abundant clones make up roughly 10% of the sample.

The rearrangement combines TRBV4-2 with TRBJ1-5; the D gene identity is not certain. The sequenced sample consisted of blood. This TCR derives from a woman between 18 and 29 years old with Graves' hyperthyroidism. At the DNA level, the sequence is TGTGCCAGCAGCCAATATCCGGGTCAGCCCCAGCATTTT. It translates to CASSQYPGQPQHF.